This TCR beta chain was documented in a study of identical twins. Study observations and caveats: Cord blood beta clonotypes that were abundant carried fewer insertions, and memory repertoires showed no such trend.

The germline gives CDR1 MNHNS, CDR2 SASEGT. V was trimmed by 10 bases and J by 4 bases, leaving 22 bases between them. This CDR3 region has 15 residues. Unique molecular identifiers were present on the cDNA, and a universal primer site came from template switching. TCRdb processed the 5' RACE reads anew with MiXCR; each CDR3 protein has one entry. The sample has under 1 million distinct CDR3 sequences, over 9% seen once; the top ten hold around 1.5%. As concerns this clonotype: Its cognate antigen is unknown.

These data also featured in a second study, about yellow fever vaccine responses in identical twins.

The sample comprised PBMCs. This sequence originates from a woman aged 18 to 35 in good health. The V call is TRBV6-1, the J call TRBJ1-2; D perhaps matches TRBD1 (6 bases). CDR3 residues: CATDLGRGMVYGYTF. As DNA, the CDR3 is TGTGCCACCGATTTAGGCAGGGGAATGGTCTATGGCTACACCTTC.